Presented here are 21 T cell receptor beta chains from one specimen sequenced in a study of blood T cell repertoires in COVID-19. Data came from immunoSEQ multiplex PCR; TCRdb stores just in-frame clones and leaves some out. Of 500,000 or so clones detected, about 85% appear once; the ten largest clones hold 0.7%. Input material: PBMCs or T cells enriched from blood (not recorded which). These receptors were obtained from a woman aged 18-29 years who had recovered from COVID-19.

This clone occurred once. V and J are TRBV7-9 and TRBJ2-3, with D perhaps TRBD2 (5 bases). This CDR3 region has 14 residues. Trimming took 5 bases from V and 9 from J, leaving 18 bases between them. Germline lookup yields CDR1 SEHNR and CDR2 FQNEAQ (reference sequence). This chain's CDR3 is CASSLLLHPGTQYF. The CDR3 nucleotides read TGTGCCAGCAGCCTACTTCTCCACCCGGGAACGCAGTATTTT.

The rearrangement links TRBV4-1 to TRBJ2-3; D is perhaps TRBD2 (6 bases). Germline values: CDR1 MGHRA, CDR2 YSYEKL. The CDR3 extends over 15 amino acids. Between the trimmed V and J ends, which lost 1 base and 1 base, there was a span of 9 bases. The chain's CDR3 is CASSQAAGGTDTQYF. The CDR3 nucleotides read TGCGCCAGCAGCCAAGCAGCGGGTGGCACAGATACGCAGTATTTT.

The chain has TRBV5-1 and TRBJ2-7; TRBD2 matches at 7 bases. Trimming at V came to 7 bases and at J to 4 bases, leaving 11 bases not matched to a gene. The CDR3 contains 14 residues. Per germline, CDR1 SGHRS and CDR2 YFSETQ. DNA for the CDR3: TGCGCCAGCGGACCGGGAGGCGGCGGTTACGAGCAGTACTTC. Translating it yields CASGPGGGGYEQYF.

CDR3 nucleotide sequence: TGTGCCAGTACTTTGACGGGTACCTCCTACGAGCAGTACTTC. Translated: CASTLTGTSYEQYF. J is TRBJ2-7 and V is TRBV19; the D is unclear. Trimming stripped 7 bases from V and 0 bases from J, with 13 bases between. Germline V lookup: CDR1 LNHDA, CDR2 SQIVND (reference sequence). The CDR3 totals 14 residues.

This clone showed up just once. The chain carries TRBV10-3 and TRBJ2-1, with D tentatively TRBD2 (6 bases). CDR1 and CDR2 from the germline V gene are ENHRY and SYGVKD. The CDR3 has 14 residues. V lost 11 bases, J lost 9 bases, and 23 bases lay in between. The CDR3 nucleotides are TGTGCCGCGACCGCTAGCGTCCCTTTAGGTGAGCAGTTCTTC. Protein product: CAATASVPLGEQFF.

This rearrangement joins TRBV28 to TRBJ1-5; 8 positions match TRBD1. The CDR3 loop spans 18 amino acids. Germline V gives CDR1 MDHEN, CDR2 SYDVKM. V lost 7 bases to trimming and J lost 0 bases; unmatched junction nucleotides: 14. The CDR3 region has the DNA TGTGCCAGCACCCCTATGAGGACAGGGACCTATAGCAATCAGCCCCAGCATTTT. It codes for CASTPMRTGTYSNQPQHF.

This clone was seen a handful of times. The chain has TRBV5-8 and TRBJ1-4; 9 bases align to TRBD1. After removal of 3 bases from V and 4 bases from J, the junction contained 1 base not matched to a gene. Germline V gene lookup returns CDR1 SGHTS and CDR2 YDEGEE. CDR3 length: 14 amino acids. The CDR3 reads CASSSGQGNEKLFF. The CDR3 DNA reads TGTGCCAGCAGCTCGGGACAGGGTAATGAAAAACTGTTTTTT.

The genes are TRBV6-4 and TRBJ1-3; 8 bases fit TRBD1. This CDR3 region has 20 residues. Trimming at V came to 2 bases and at J to 4 bases, leaving 19 bases not matched to a gene. Germline CDR1 reads MRHNA; CDR2 reads SNTAGT. The CDR3 region is CASSDPIRPRDRGWGNTIYF. CDR3 in DNA: TGTGCCAGCAGTGACCCCATACGACCAAGAGACAGGGGATGGGGAAACACCATATATTTT.

The chain joins TRBV29-1 to TRBJ2-7; 10 bases line up with TRBD1. Unmatched junction bases numbered 9, after V lost 7 bases and J lost 3 bases. The CDR3 is 14 amino acids. CDR1 SQVTM and CDR2 ANQGSEA come from the germline V gene. The CDR3 loop reads CSAEGGDRGYEQYF. The CDR3, as DNA: TGCAGCGCCGAGGGGGGGGACAGGGGCTACGAGCAGTACTTC.

This chain connects TRBV7-9 to TRBJ1-4; D not certain. Trimming shortened V by 7 bases and J by 5 bases, and 14 bases separated the two germline ends. CDR3 length equals 14 residues. Germline V gene sequence: CDR1 SEHNR, CDR2 FQNEAQ (reference sequence). CDR3 sequence reads: CASTPAVENEKLFF. Written as DNA, the CDR3 is TGTGCCAGCACCCCAGCGGTCGAGAATGAAAAACTGTTTTTT.

The chain has TRBV7-8 and TRBJ2-7; D is unresolved. The germline V gene has CDR1 SGHVS and CDR2 FQNEAQ. Trimming took off 3 bases at V and 6 bases at J, with 15 bases between the two ends. The CDR3 extends over 14 amino acids. The CDR3 spells CASSFSRLWAEQYF. Written as DNA, the CDR3 is TGTGCCAGCAGCTTTTCCCGGCTCTGGGCCGAGCAGTACTTC.

J is TRBJ1-6 and V is TRBV7-3; D is perhaps TRBD1 (5 bases). Per the germline V gene, CDR1 is SGHTA and CDR2 is FQGTGA. The CDR3 is made up of 15 amino acids. Trimming cost V 1 base and J 8 bases, with 12 bases left between them. In DNA form, the CDR3 reads TGTGCCAGCAGCTTAATAGGCGACAGATATTCACCCCTCCACTTT. It is translated as CASSLIGDRYSPLHF.

The table lists this clone with a few counts. The chain carries TRBV5-1 and TRBJ2-7; 10 nucleotides line up with TRBD2. V shed 4 bases, J shed 2 bases, and the junction held 6 bases outside the gene matches. Germline V gene data show CDR1 as SGHRS and CDR2 as YFSETQ. The CDR3 is 15 amino acids. The chain's CDR3 is CASSPGLAQTYEQYF. The CDR3 coding sequence is TGCGCCAGCAGCCCGGGACTAGCGCAGACCTACGAGCAGTACTTC.

The rearrangement uses TRBV4-2 and TRBJ1-1, with 9 bases matching TRBD1. Germline lookup yields CDR1 LGHNA and CDR2 YNFKEQ. This CDR3 comprises 15 residues. The junction had 7 bases not matched to a gene; V was cut back by 0 bases and J by 8 bases. CDR3 residues: CASSQDASTGGEAFF. CDR3 sequence (DNA): TGTGCCAGCAGCCAAGACGCTTCGACAGGGGGGGAAGCTTTCTTT.

The V gene is TRBV5-1, the J gene TRBJ2-1; TRBD2 aligns across 8 bases. CDR3 length: 17 residues. V shed 2 bases and J 3 bases; nucleotides not matched to a gene: 10. Germline CDR1 is SGHRS and CDR2 is YFSETQ. CDR3 amino acids: CASSLGRGLGSYNEQFF. The DNA for the CDR3 is TGCGCCAGCAGCTTAGGCCGGGGACTAGGAAGCTACAATGAGCAGTTCTTC.

This clone was seen once. The chain links TRBV27 to TRBJ2-3; TRBD1 matches at 8 bases. Germline lookup yields CDR1 MNHEY and CDR2 SMNVEV (reference sequence). The CDR3 length is 14 residues. V lost 7 bases, J lost 5 bases, and 8 bases stayed unmatched. This chain's CDR3 is CASTFQGAGDTQYF. As DNA, the CDR3 is TGTGCCAGCACCTTCCAGGGGGCAGGAGATACGCAGTATTTT.

This rearrangement joins TRBV28 to TRBJ1-5, with 8 bases identical to TRBD1. This CDR3 is built from 15 residues. Unmatched junction bases numbered 9, after V lost 3 bases and J lost 8 bases. Germline V gene data show CDR1 as MDHEN and CDR2 as SYDVKM. The CDR3 DNA reads as TGTGCCAGCAGTTTGTTGGGGACAGGAGGCGAGCCCCAGCATTTT. Its translation: CASSLLGTGGEPQHF.

The chain employs TRBV5-6 and TRBJ2-3; TRBD2 agrees at 7 bases. CDR1 and CDR2 from the germline V gene are SGHDT and YYEEEE. The CDR3 spans 15 residues. The J segment lost 2 bases and the V segment lost 4 bases, leaving 7 bases of the junction unmatched. The CDR3 region is CASSLTGTTTDTQYF. The CDR3 nucleotides are TGTGCCAGCAGCCTCACCGGGACTACCACAGATACGCAGTATTTT.

The chain uses TRBV5-6 and TRBJ2-5; 12 nucleotides align to TRBD2. CDR3 length: 14 residues. The V gene end was trimmed by 3 bases and the J gene end by 5 bases; junction bases not matched to a gene: 2. CDR1 SGHDT and CDR2 YYEEEE come from the germline V gene. CDR3 DNA sequence: TGTGCCAGCAGCTCTACTAGCGGGGGGGAGACCCAGTACTTC. Its protein is CASSSTSGGETQYF.

This chain connects TRBV6-1 to TRBJ1-2; unclear D gene. The CDR3 is made up of 15 amino acids. V was cut by 3 bases and J by 2 bases, with 13 bases left in between. Germline V CDR1 and CDR2: MNHNS, SASEGT. CDR3 region: CASSEAPLLNYGYTF. The DNA for the CDR3 is TGTGCCAGCAGTGAGGCCCCCCTGCTCAACTATGGCTACACCTTC.

The chain carries TRBV19 and TRBJ1-5; D gene unclear. Germline loops: CDR1 LNHDA, CDR2 SQIVND (reference sequence). Trimming cost V 5 bases and J 0 bases, with 14 bases left between them. The CDR3 is 16 residues long. CDR3: CASSPQTDYSNQPQHF. The CDR3 DNA reads as TGTGCCAGTAGTCCACAAACAGATTATAGCAATCAGCCCCAGCATTTT.